The next 22 T cell receptor beta chains were all read from a single sample in a study of HIV-infected patients and healthy controls. Alpha and beta constant-region primers primed reverse transcription of around 500 ng RNA. Alpha and beta chain libraries were made separately by chain-specific third strand synthesis with multiplexing indices. TCRdb reanalysed the 5' RACE reads using MiXCR and keeps one entry per CDR3 protein. The sample holds roughly 9,000 distinct CDR3 sequences; 5.8% are singletons and the top ten take 7.7%. Whole blood was used without fractionation, so all unsorted peripheral T cells were included. Specimen: blood. The receptors derive from an adult in good health.

This clonotype rates as medium-sized (0.01 to 0.1%). This chain's CDR3 is CASSLGAGETQYF. The CDR3 DNA reads as TGTGCCAGCAGCCTGGGGGCAGGAGAGACCCAGTACTTC. The gene calls are TRBV11-2 and TRBJ2-5, with D maybe TRBD1 (6 bases). CDR3 length equals 13 residues. Per the germline V gene, CDR1 is SGHAT and CDR2 is FQNNGV. V was pared by 5 bases and J by 4 bases, with 11 bases between.

This clonotype is categorized as medium-sized. V is TRBV7-9 and J is TRBJ2-5; maybe TRBD2 (6 bases). The germline V gene encodes CDR1 SEHNR and CDR2 FQNEAQ (reference sequence). The V end lost 4 bases, the J end lost 1 base, and 7 bases lay between the germline ends. CDR3 length equals 13 residues. CDR3 bases: TGTGCCAGCAGCTGGGGACTCCAAGAGACCCAGTACTTC. It yields the protein CASSWGLQETQYF.

This clonotype was detected a few times. The chain recombines TRBV4-2 with TRBJ2-7; TRBD1 matches at 8 bases. The V gene end was trimmed by 4 bases and the J gene end by 7 bases; junction bases not matched to a gene: 18. The CDR3 is made up of 17 amino acids. The germline V gene encodes CDR1 LGHNA and CDR2 YNFKEQ. CDR3 region: CASSPYLGQAISREQYF. The CDR3 nucleotides are TGTGCCAGCAGCCCCTACCTGGGACAGGCTATTAGCCGGGAGCAGTACTTC.

This clonotype is medium-sized within its sample. CDR3 nucleotide sequence: TGTGCCAGCAGCCCACATCCCCGAGATACGCAGTATTTT. It is translated as CASSPHPRDTQYF. V is TRBV3-1 and J is TRBJ2-3; D is ambiguous. Per germline, CDR1 LGHDT and CDR2 YNNKEL (reference sequence). CDR3 length equals 13 residues. Trimming pared 4 bases from V and 5 bases from J, leaving 10 bases between.

Note on this clonotype: This could be a read error, since a much larger clone is one nucleotide away. V is TRBV12-3 or TRBV12-4 and J is TRBJ2-5, with D perhaps TRBD2 (6 bases). This CDR3 region has 13 residues. The ends were cut back, 10 bases at V and 4 bases at J, with 16 bases in the middle. The CDR3 spells CATSRGLRETQYF. The CDR3 DNA reads as TGTGCCACCTCGAGGGGACTGCGAGAGACCCAGTACTTC.

This clonotype has more than one count but fewer than ten. A single base separates this from a much larger clone, so it may be a read error. V and J are TRBV18 and TRBJ2-6, with a tentative D call TRBD1 (6 bases). The CDR3 is 16 residues long. The germline V gene has CDR1 KGHSH and CDR2 LQKENI. In nucleotides, the CDR3 is TGTGTCAGCTCACCCCGGACAGACTCTGGGGCCAACGTCCTGACTTTC. This codes for CVSSPRTDSGANVLTF.

This clonotype has at least ten counts. The chain couples TRBV7-6 to TRBJ2-3; perhaps TRBD1 as D (5 bases). Germline V gives CDR1 SGHVS, CDR2 FNYEAQ. Trimming took off 6 bases at V and 1 base at J, with 14 bases between the two ends. The CDR3 loop spans 15 amino acids. CDR3 sequence reads: CASSPWGQRTDTQYF. Written as DNA, the CDR3 is TGTGCCAGCAGTCCCTGGGGCCAGCGCACAGATACGCAGTATTTT.

The table lists this clonotype with many counts. The chain uses TRBV20-1 and TRBJ2-7; D ambiguous. With 6 bases removed from V and 0 bases from J, the gap between germline ends came to 21 bases. Per germline, CDR1 DFQATT and CDR2 SNEGSKA (reference sequence). This CDR3 is built from 16 residues. The CDR3 is CSAPKVDSYNSYEQYF. DNA for the CDR3: TGCAGTGCCCCAAAGGTCGACTCTTACAACTCCTACGAGCAGTACTTC.

This clonotype is medium-sized within its sample. V is TRBV7-2 and J is TRBJ2-7; D perhaps matches TRBD1 (5 bases). The CDR3 length is 15 residues. Germline CDR1 is SGHTA and CDR2 is FQGNSA. Deletions cut 3 bases from V and 4 bases from J, with 16 bases between. The DNA of the CDR3 is TGTGCCAGCAGCTTGCAAGCCGACAGTGCTTACGAGCAGTACTTC. As protein: CASSLQADSAYEQYF. Supplemented by reference TRBV7-2 and TRBJ2-7, the full variable domain reads GAGVSQSPSNKVTEKGKDVELRCDPISGHTALYWYRQSLGQGLEFLIYFQGNSAPDKSGLPSDRFSAERTGGSVSTLTIQRTQQEDSAVYLCASSLQADSAYEQYFGPGTRLTVT.

Within the sample, this clonotype is medium-sized. The chain is built from TRBV7-9 and TRBJ1-2, with 8 nucleotides matching TRBD1. V lost 6 bases, J lost 4 bases, and 7 bases stayed unmatched. This CDR3 is 14 amino acids long. Germline CDR1 reads SEHNR; CDR2 reads FQNEAQ (reference sequence). The DNA for the CDR3 is TGTGCCAGCAGATGGACAGGGCTCCTCTATGGCTACACCTTC. Translating it yields CASRWTGLLYGYTF.

This clonotype counts as medium-sized (0.01 to 0.1%). The V gene is TRBV28, the J gene TRBJ2-7, with 8 nucleotides matching TRBD1. Germline values: CDR1 MDHEN, CDR2 SYDVKM. This CDR3 is built from 15 residues. Trimming removed 2 bases from V and 0 bases from J; junction bases left unmatched: 3. CDR3 sequence reads: CASSLRTGRSYEQYF. In DNA, the CDR3 is TGTGCCAGCAGTTTACGGACAGGGCGCTCCTACGAGCAGTACTTC.

By share, this clonotype ranks as medium-sized. CDR3 sequence reads: CASSTGTVLQETQYF. CDR3 DNA: TGTGCCAGCAGTACCGGGACCGTCCTCCAAGAGACCCAGTACTTC. J is TRBJ2-5 and V is TRBV6-6; D could derive from TRBD1 or TRBD2 (5 bases each). This CDR3 region has 15 residues. Germline assignment: CDR1 MNHNY and CDR2 SVGAGI (reference sequence). The V end lost 5 bases, the J end lost 1 base, and 14 bases lay between the germline ends.

By frequency in the sample, this clonotype is medium-sized. The chain couples TRBV6-6 to TRBJ1-6, with D maybe TRBD1 (5 bases). The CDR3 extends over 15 amino acids. Trimming shortened V by 0 bases and J by 7 bases, and 10 bases separated the two germline ends. The germline V gene encodes CDR1 MNHNY and CDR2 SVGAGI (reference sequence). The CDR3 is CASSYSGDGNSPLHF. Written as DNA, the CDR3 is TGTGCCAGCAGTTACTCAGGGGACGGGAATTCACCCCTCCACTTT.

This clonotype occurred many times. The rearrangement links TRBV20-1 to TRBJ2-3, with 10 bases fitting TRBD2. From germline, CDR1 is DFQATT and CDR2 SNEGSKA (reference sequence). The V gene end was trimmed by 0 bases and the J gene end by 4 bases; junction bases not matched to a gene: 7. The CDR3 has 16 residues. CDR3 protein: CSARDLSGRYSDTQYF. The CDR3 coding sequence is TGCAGTGCTAGAGATCTTAGCGGGAGGTACTCAGATACGCAGTATTTT.

There are many counts of this clonotype. J is TRBJ2-1 and V is TRBV20-1; tentative D call: TRBD2 (6 bases). Trimming stripped 2 bases from V and 8 bases from J, with 13 bases between. The germline CDR1 and CDR2 sequences are DFQATT and SNEGSKA (reference sequence). This CDR3 comprises 13 residues. The CDR3 region is CSARPGLAHEQFF. CDR3 bases: TGCAGTGCTAGACCCGGGCTAGCGCATGAGCAGTTCTTC.

This clonotype was recorded a few times. In DNA, the CDR3 is TGCGCCAGCAGTGAGAGGGCGGGCGCGTACTTC. It yields the protein CASSERAGAYF. This rearrangement joins TRBV10-2 to TRBJ2-4, with D possibly being TRBD2 (5 bases). The CDR3 is 11 residues long. The V gene's germline CDR1 is WSHSY and CDR2 SAAADI. Trimming pared 2 bases from V and 15 bases from J, leaving 11 bases between.

By share, this clonotype counts as medium-sized. The chain couples TRBV20-1 to TRBJ2-5; possibly TRBD2 for D (5 bases). The CDR3 is 11 amino acids. Deletions cut 6 bases from V and 3 bases from J, with 8 bases between. Per germline, CDR1 DFQATT and CDR2 SNEGSKA (reference sequence). In nucleotides, the CDR3 is TGCAGTGCCTTGACTAAAGAGACCCAGTACTTC. It specifies CSALTKETQYF.

This clonotype was counted ten times or more. Here the CDR3 reads CSAYTGTGTNEQFF. Here the CDR3 DNA reads TGCAGTGCTTATACTGGGACAGGGACCAATGAGCAGTTCTTC. The rearrangement uses TRBV20-1 and TRBJ2-1, with 9 nucleotides matching TRBD1. The CDR3 loop spans 14 amino acids. Germline CDR1 and CDR2: DFQATT and SNEGSKA (reference sequence). The J segment lost 6 bases and the V segment lost 5 bases, leaving 8 bases of the junction unmatched.

The rearrangement links TRBV12-3 or TRBV12-4 to TRBJ2-1; no reliable D call. V was cut by 6 bases and J by 5 bases, with 8 bases left in between. This CDR3 is 12 amino acids long. The CDR3 coding sequence is TGTGCCAGCAGGCTACGGGACAATGAGCAGTTCTTC. Amino acids: CASRLRDNEQFF.

This clonotype was counted ten times or more. The chain joins TRBV2 to TRBJ1-2, with TRBD1 as a possible D gene (6 bases). The germline V and J ends were trimmed by 5 bases and 1 base, with 11 bases remaining between them. The germline CDR1 and CDR2 sequences are SNHLY and FYNNEI. This CDR3 contains 14 residues. In nucleotides, the CDR3 is TGTGCCAGCAGTTGGGGGGCCGGTAACTATGGCTACACCTTC. As protein: CASSWGAGNYGYTF.

By share, this clonotype ranks as medium-sized. In DNA, the CDR3 is TGTGCCAGCCAGCTCTCTCTAAACAGGGGACAGCCCCAGCATTTT. Its protein is CASQLSLNRGQPQHF. This chain joins TRBV6-2 or TRBV6-3 and TRBJ1-5; 7 bases align to TRBD1. Losses at the gene ends were 8 bases for V and 7 bases for J; bases not matched to a gene: 14. The CDR3 consists of 15 residues. CDR1 is MNHEY, CDR2 SVGEGT, per germline.

This clonotype is medium-sized (0.01 to 0.1%) within its sample. The rearrangement uses TRBV7-9 and TRBJ2-7; 7 bases match TRBD1. The trim removed 3 bases at V and 4 bases at J, leaving 12 bases unmatched. The germline gives CDR1 SEHNR, CDR2 FQNEAQ (reference sequence). The CDR3 runs to 16 residues. CDR3: CASSLNLDRARYEQYF. The CDR3 nucleotides are TGTGCCAGCAGCTTGAACCTTGACAGGGCCCGATACGAGCAGTACTTC.